The 8 T cell receptor beta chains in this list originate from one sample, sequenced in a study of cytomegalovirus exposure and HLA in healthy donors. PCR amplification relied on 60 Vbeta primers (plus 13 Jbeta primers). Profiled with immunoSEQ multiplex PCR; TCRdb holds only in-frame clones, not every one. The sample lists tens of thousands of clones; about two thirds were seen once. Sequencing was done on a sample of PBMCs. These receptors all stem from a woman aged 40 to 50 in good health and CMV-seropositive.

This clone appeared a single time. This chain joins TRBV10-1 and TRBJ1-2; 7 bases agree with TRBD1. V gave up 6 bases and J gave up 8 bases; unmatched junction bases: 9. Germline V gene lookup returns CDR1 WNHNN and CDR2 SYGVQD (reference sequence). The CDR3 sequence is 13 residues long. The CDR3: CASSADRDDGYTF. CDR3 coding DNA: TGCGCCAGCAGCGCCGACAGGGATGACGGCTACACCTTC.

This clone was detected only a few times. The chain employs TRBV2 and TRBJ1-2, with a tentative D call TRBD1 (5 bases). Trimming pared 7 bases from V and 5 bases from J, leaving 11 bases between. Looked up from germline, CDR1 is SNHLY and CDR2 is FYNNEI. The length of the CDR3 is 12 residues. CDR3 nucleotides: TGTGCCAGCACCGACGGGGGGTATGGCTACACCTTC. This gives the protein CASTDGGYGYTF.

This CDR3 is CASSARDSSAQYF. As DNA, the CDR3 is TGTGCCAGCAGTGCCCGGGACTCCTCTGCGCAGTATTTT. The genes are TRBV25-1 and TRBJ2-3; TRBD2 is a possible D gene (6 bases). There are 13 residues in the CDR3. Trimming took off 4 bases at V and 10 bases at J, with 15 bases between the two ends. Germline loops: CDR1 MGHDK, CDR2 SYGVNS.

The rearrangement links TRBV6-6 to TRBJ1-6, with D hard to call. Trimming stripped 5 bases from V and 7 bases from J, with 15 bases between. CDR1 is MNHNY, CDR2 SVGAGI, per germline (reference sequence). There are 15 residues in the CDR3. In DNA form, the CDR3 reads TGTGCCAGCAGTAGTAATACAGTTCAAAATTCACCCCTCCACTTT. This encodes CASSSNTVQNSPLHF.

The gene calls are TRBV6-5 and TRBJ1-2; 9 bases map to TRBD1. Trimming cost V 6 bases and J 6 bases; bases outside gene matches: 11. Germline lookup yields CDR1 MNHEY and CDR2 SVGAGI. The CDR3 has 15 amino acids. DNA of the CDR3: TGTGCCAGCAGATCCCCAAGGACAGGGGAGGATGGCTACACCTTC. Protein product: CASRSPRTGEDGYTF.

This clone was recorded only once. The chain employs TRBV4-1 and TRBJ1-2, with a weak D call TRBD1 (5 bases). Germline V gene sequence: CDR1 MGHRA, CDR2 YSYEKL. The CDR3 consists of 15 residues. V lost 2 bases, J lost 0 bases, and 10 bases lay in between. The CDR3 DNA follows: TGCGCCAGCAGCCAACAGACAGCCTCTAACTATGGCTACACCTTC. Amino acid sequence: CASSQQTASNYGYTF.

The V gene is TRBV20-1, the J gene TRBJ1-1; D is undetermined. Germline V lookup: CDR1 DFQATT, CDR2 SNEGSKA (reference sequence). Trimming pared 7 bases from V and 5 bases from J, leaving 11 bases between. The CDR3 length is 11 residues. CDR3: CSVFPQTEAFF. The CDR3 DNA reads as TGCAGTGTTTTTCCCCAGACTGAAGCTTTCTTT.

The chain carries TRBV19 and TRBJ1-5, with 7 bases fitting TRBD1. This CDR3 contains 16 residues. V was pared by 6 bases and J by 1 base, with 9 bases of the junction left unmatched. From germline, CDR1 is LNHDA and CDR2 SQIVND (reference sequence). The CDR3: CASSSRTGDSNQPQHF. The CDR3 nucleotides read TGTGCCAGTAGCTCACGTACAGGGGACAGCAATCAGCCCCAGCATTTT.